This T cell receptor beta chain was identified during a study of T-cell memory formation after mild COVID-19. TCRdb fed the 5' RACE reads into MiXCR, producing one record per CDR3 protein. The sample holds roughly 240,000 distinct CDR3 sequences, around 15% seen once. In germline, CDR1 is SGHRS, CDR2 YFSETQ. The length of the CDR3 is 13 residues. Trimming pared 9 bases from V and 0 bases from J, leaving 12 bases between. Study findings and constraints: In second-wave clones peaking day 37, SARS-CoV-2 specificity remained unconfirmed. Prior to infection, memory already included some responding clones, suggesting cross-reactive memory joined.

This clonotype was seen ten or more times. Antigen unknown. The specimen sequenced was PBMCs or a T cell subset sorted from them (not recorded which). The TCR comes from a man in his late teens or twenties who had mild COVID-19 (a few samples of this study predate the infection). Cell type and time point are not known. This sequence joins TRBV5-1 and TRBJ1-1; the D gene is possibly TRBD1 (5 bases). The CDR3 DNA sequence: TGCGCCACTCCCCCGGGGGTGAACACTGAAGCTTTCTTT. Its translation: CATPPGVNTEAFF.